This T cell receptor beta chain is drawn from a study of T-cell memory formation after mild COVID-19. Across the whole study: The study found TCR clusters largely donor specific.

Deletions cut 1 base from V and 4 bases from J, with 16 bases between. The CDR3 length is 16 residues. Germline CDR1 and CDR2: MGHRA and YSYEKL. Findings of the study overall: While clones contracting from day 15 to 85 were balanced between CD4 and CD8, later expanders leaned CD4+. The appearance of some responding clones in pre-infection memory suggested that cross-reactive memory joined. Clones from the second wave (peaking day 37) had unconfirmed SARS-CoV-2 specificity.

TCRdb redid the calling of the 5' RACE reads with MiXCR, one entry per CDR3 protein. This sample yields roughly 620,000 distinct CDR3 sequences, of which over 15% are seen a single time; about 12% belongs to the top ten. As concerns this clonotype: Its antigen is not identified.

Sequencing used PBMCs or a T cell subset sorted from them (not recorded which). This chain joins TRBV4-1 and TRBJ2-5; D uncertain. The clonotype was recovered from an adult woman who had mild COVID-19 (a few samples of this study predate the infection). Cell type and time point are not known. The CDR3 is CASSQVAGRGSETQYF. The CDR3 region has the DNA TGCGCCAGCAGCCAAGTCGCAGGCCGTGGCTCAGAGACCCAGTACTTC.